The clone carrying this T cell receptor (beta chain) was seen repeatedly, ten times or more. The V gene's germline CDR1 is SGHRS and CDR2 YFSETQ. The CDR3 has 15 residues. V shed 4 bases and J shed 0 bases, with 11 bases lying between them. A single record per CDR3 protein comes from TCRdb applying MiXCR to the 5' RACE reads. The table has some 590,000 distinct CDR3 sequences, nearly 10% seen once. This sample is drawn from a study of identical twins. These data were also filed under a second study, of yellow fever vaccine responses in identical twins.

Sequencing was carried out using PBMCs. The source is a woman under 30 in good health. V usage is TRBV5-1 and J usage is TRBJ2-1, with D unresolved. DNA of the CDR3: TGCGCCAGCAGCCCTCAGACTCCCTCCTACAATGAGCAGTTCTTC. The encoded protein is CASSPQTPSYNEQFF.